This T cell receptor beta chain was captured by sequencing in a study of blood T cell repertoires in COVID-19. On the study more broadly: Acute-phase and convalescent COVID-19 samples originated in the United States, Italy and Spain. PBMCs, B-cell-depleted T cells, or T cells were the source of the cDNA or gDNA that made up the material.

The repertoire was sequenced with immunoSEQ multiplex PCR; TCRdb's copy has only in-frame clones and lacks some. The sample has roughly 180,000 clones, approximately 81% seen once; the top ten hold roughly 5%. Specimen: PBMCs or T cells enriched from blood (not recorded which). This receptor was identified in a middle-aged woman with acute COVID-19.

CDR3 sequence: CASSLEEVGRGYEQYF. CDR3 nucleotides: TGCGCCAGCAGCTTGGAGGAGGTAGGGAGGGGCTACGAGCAGTACTTC. The chain uses TRBV5-1 and TRBJ2-7; 7 nucleotides match TRBD2. Trimming took 0 bases from V and 3 from J; bases not matched to a gene: 9. CDR3 size: 16 residues. The germline CDR1 and CDR2 sequences are SGHRS and YFSETQ.